This is a list of T cell receptor beta chains from one sample in a study of cytomegalovirus exposure and HLA in healthy donors. This table comes from immunoSEQ multiplex PCR, and its TCRdb copy is limited to in-frame clones, with some not included. The table has more than 60,000 clones, approximately 74% seen once. The specimen was PBMCs. These TCRs come from a man in his forties in good health and CMV-seropositive. Each CDR3 is given with its conserved first and last residue. D genes are given only for firm matches. Clone size is not always given. Where it is, it says once, few, many or a class for expanded clones.

D: NA; J: TRBJ1-2; V: TRBV27; size: few; CDR3: CASSRLGGGINYGYTF; DNA: TGTGCCAGCAGCCGTCTCGGGGGGGGAATTAACTATGGCTACACCTTC
D: NA; J: TRBJ1-2; V: TRBV6-1; size: NA; CDR3: CASSQSTDIYGYTF; DNA: TGTGCCAGCAGCCAGTCGACAGACATCTATGGCTACACCTTC
D: NA; J: TRBJ2-5; V: TRBV19; size: NA; CDR3: CASSTQGETQYF; DNA: TGTGCCAGTAGTACTCAGGGAGAGACCCAGTACTTC
D: NA; J: TRBJ1-1; V: TRBV18; size: NA; CDR3: CASSPFRDTEAFF; DNA: TGTGCCAGCTCACCTTTCCGGGACACTGAAGCTTTCTTT
D: NA; J: TRBJ1-1; V: TRBV25-1; size: few; CDR3: CASSLREGVNTEAFF; DNA: TGTGCCAGCAGCCTCAGGGAGGGAGTGAACACTGAAGCTTTCTTT
D: NA; J: TRBJ2-1; V: TRBV7-2; size: NA; CDR3: CASSPGSGWDEQFF; DNA: TGTGCCAGCAGCCCGGGCTCGGGGTGGGATGAGCAGTTCTTC
D: NA; J: TRBJ1-3; V: TRBV2; size: NA; CDR3: CASTPEEYSGNTIYF; DNA: TGTGCCAGCACTCCGGAGGAATACTCTGGAAACACCATATATTTT
D: NA; J: TRBJ1-1; V: TRBV4-2; size: NA; CDR3: CASSRHPGNQGTEAFF; DNA: TGTGCCAGCAGCCGCCACCCGGGAAACCAGGGGACTGAAGCTTTCTTT
D: NA; J: TRBJ1-5; V: TRBV7-8; size: NA; CDR3: CASSLRRDRGIGNQPQHF; DNA: TGTGCCAGCAGCCTACGCAGGGATCGGGGGATCGGCAATCAGCCCCAGCATTTT
D: TRBD1; J: TRBJ1-1; V: TRBV7-9; size: NA; CDR3: CASSLSLTGETEAFF; DNA: TGTGCCAGCAGCTTAAGTTTGACAGGGGAAACTGAAGCTTTCTTT
D: NA; J: TRBJ2-1; V: TRBV27; size: NA; CDR3: CASSSIRLAPRSNEQFF; DNA: TGTGCCAGCAGTTCCATAAGGCTAGCCCCGAGGAGTAATGAGCAGTTCTTC
D: TRBD1; J: TRBJ1-2; V: TRBV30; size: NA; CDR3: CAWSVWDRDGYTF; DNA: TGTGCCTGGAGTGTATGGGACAGGGACGGCTACACCTTC
D: NA; J: TRBJ1-1; V: TRBV11-2; size: few; CDR3: CASSLVPGGTDTEAFF; DNA: TGTGCCAGCAGCTTAGTACCCGGGGGGACGGACACTGAAGCTTTCTTT
D: TRBD1; J: TRBJ1-4; V: TRBV30; size: NA; CDR3: CAWRRTGEMEKLFF; DNA: TGTGCCTGGAGACGGACAGGGGAGATGGAAAAACTGTTTTTT
D: TRBD2; J: TRBJ2-5; V: TRBV18; size: NA; CDR3: CASSPLAGAPRETQYF; DNA: TGTGCCAGCTCACCCCTAGCGGGGGCTCCCCGGGAGACCCAGTACTTC
D: NA; J: TRBJ1-6; V: TRBV30; size: NA; CDR3: CAWSLDNTNSPLHF; DNA: TGTGCCTGGAGTTTAGACAATACTAATTCACCCCTCCACTTT
D: TRBD2; J: TRBJ2-5; V: TRBV4-2; size: once; CDR3: CASSQEGSSGRETQYF; DNA: TGTGCCAGCAGCCAAGAGGGTAGTAGCGGGAGGGAGACCCAGTACTTC
D: NA; J: TRBJ1-4; V: TRBV28; size: NA; CDR3: CASSLGGANEKLFF; DNA: TGTGCCAGCAGTTTAGGAGGGGCTAATGAAAAACTGTTTTTT
D: TRBD2; J: TRBJ2-5; V: TRBV5-4; size: few; CDR3: CASSLSWTRQETQYF; DNA: TGTGCCAGCAGCTTGAGTTGGACTAGGCAAGAGACCCAGTACTTC
D: TRBD2; J: TRBJ2-5; V: TRBV19; size: few; CDR3: CASSGTSQTGTQYF; DNA: TGTGCCAGTAGTGGGACTAGCCAAACCGGGACCCAGTACTTC
D: TRBD2; J: TRBJ2-3; V: TRBV4-3; size: NA; CDR3: CASSQRAGGREDTQYF; DNA: TGCGCCAGCAGCCAAAGGGCGGGGGGGCGGGAAGATACGCAGTATTTT
D: NA; J: TRBJ1-1; V: TRBV7-9; size: NA; CDR3: CASSFLGGDTEAFF; DNA: TGTGCCAGCAGCTTCCTTGGAGGGGACACTGAAGCTTTCTTT
D: TRBD1; J: TRBJ2-7; V: TRBV15; size: NA; CDR3: CATSSQGGFYEQYF; DNA: TGTGCCACCAGCAGTCAAGGGGGCTTCTACGAGCAGTACTTC
D: NA; J: TRBJ1-4; V: TRBV30; size: few; CDR3: CAWGGGVNEKLFF; DNA: TGTGCCTGGGGGGGAGGAGTTAATGAAAAACTGTTTTTT
D: NA; J: TRBJ1-5; V: TRBV2; size: NA; CDR3: CASRTDRGTLQPQHF; DNA: TGTGCCAGCAGGACAGACAGAGGCACTTTACAGCCCCAGCATTTT